Listed here are 2 T cell receptor beta chains from one sample, sequenced in a study of blood T cell repertoires in COVID-19. Sequencing was performed with immunoSEQ multiplex PCR; in TCRdb, only in-frame clones are kept and a portion is missing. The sample includes about 140,000 clones, approximately 84% of them seen just once. Sequencing was carried out using peripheral blood. The receptors here all came from a woman in her sixties or seventies with acute or convalescent COVID-19.

J is TRBJ2-5 and V is TRBV19; 9 nucleotides align to TRBD2. CDR1 and CDR2 from the germline V gene are LNHDA and SQIVND (reference sequence). Trimming removed 3 bases from V and 2 bases from J; junction bases left unmatched: 7. The CDR3 spans 16 residues. The CDR3 DNA reads as TGTGCCAGTAGTATTTTCGTGACTAGCGGTCAAGAGACCCAGTACTTC. Translation gives CASSIFVTSGQETQYF.

The genes are TRBV4-1 and TRBJ2-2, with TRBD2 matching over 8 bases. Germline CDR1 MGHRA, CDR2 YSYEKL. The CDR3 length is 16 residues. J was trimmed by 6 bases and V by 4 bases; bases with no gene match: 10. The CDR3 DNA sequence: TGCGCCAGCAGCCTTAGTACTAGCGGACTCTCCGGGGAGCTGTTTTTT. This codes for CASSLSTSGLSGELFF.